These 15 T cell receptor beta chains were all obtained from the same sample, sequenced in a study of regulatory T cells in long-lasting Graves disease. The authors built TCR beta libraries using iRepertoire HTBI primers and Arm-PCR of CDR3 regions. TCRdb re-called the multiplex PCR reads through MiXCR, storing one row per CDR3 protein. The sample lists fewer than 650,000 distinct CDR3 sequences; under 20% were seen once. Regarding time point: newly diagnosed GD, antithyroid drugs for less than 3 months. There was RNA extracted from PBMCs, and the TCR library was made from it. In addition, the sample was reused for a study of T cells in Graves' hyperthyroidism and ophthalmopathy.

The sequences come from peripheral blood mononuclear cells (PBMCs), collected at new diagnosis, from a patient treated with antithyroid drugs. The receptors were gathered from a woman aged 25 to 39 with Graves disease.

This clonotype was counted ten times or more. The V and J genes are TRBV2 and TRBJ2-1; 12 nucleotides line up with TRBD2. V lost 3 bases to trimming and J lost 7 bases; unmatched junction nucleotides: 4. Germline V CDR1 and CDR2: SNHLY, FYNNEI. This CDR3 has 15 residues. CDR3 nucleotide sequence: TGTGCCAGCAGTGAGACTAGCGGGAGTGGGAATGAGCAGTTCTTC. It translates to CASSETSGSGNEQFF.

This clonotype was counted many times. J is TRBJ1-4 and V is TRBV30; D unclear. Germline V gene data show CDR1 as GTSNPN and CDR2 as SVGIG (reference sequence). V was trimmed by 2 bases and J by 2 bases, leaving 12 bases between them. This CDR3 is built from 15 residues. This CDR3 reads CAWSQWHNTNEKLFF. CDR3 in DNA: TGTGCCTGGAGTCAATGGCACAATACTAATGAAAAACTGTTTTTT.

This clonotype was detected only a few times. This chain connects TRBV5-1 to TRBJ2-2; the D is unclear. This CDR3 region has 16 residues. Germline V CDR1 and CDR2: SGHRS, YFSETQ. V lost 0 bases and J lost 6, with 15 bases in between. The CDR3 sequence is CASSLAVSLGAGELFF. The CDR3, as DNA: TGCGCCAGCAGCTTGGCCGTATCCCTGGGCGCCGGGGAGCTGTTTTTT.

About this clonotype: The junction does not match germline at one end; this may be a read error. The gene calls are TRBV19 and TRBJ2-2; D may be TRBD2 (5 bases). There are 12 residues in the CDR3. In germline, CDR1 is LNHDA, CDR2 SQIVND (reference sequence). In nucleotides, the CDR3 is TGTGCCAGTAGTACAAGAACCGGGGAGCTGCTTTTT. This gives the protein CASSTRTGELLF.

This clonotype was counted ten times or more. This chain uses TRBV6-5 with TRBJ1-5; 8 positions match TRBD1. J gave up 7 bases and V 4 bases, and 6 bases lay outside the gene matches. Per the germline V gene, CDR1 is MNHEY and CDR2 is SVGAGI. The CDR3 is 14 residues long. Here the CDR3 DNA reads TGTGCCAGCAGTTCCGGACAGGGCGGGCAGCCCCAGCATTTT. This encodes CASSSGQGGQPQHF.

This clonotype has a count of ten or more. The chain carries TRBV7-8 and TRBJ2-7, with TRBD2 matching 10 bases. The CDR3 extends over 17 amino acids. J was trimmed by 5 bases and V by 5 bases; bases with no gene match: 15. From germline, CDR1 is SGHVS and CDR2 FQNEAQ. CDR3 in DNA: TGTGCCAGCAGCCAACGGCGGACTAGCGGTCCAGGCGACGAGCAGTACTTC. Protein product: CASSQRRTSGPGDEQYF.

The chain uses TRBV6-5 and TRBJ1-5; TRBD1 agrees at 8 bases. With V trimmed by 2 bases and J by 6 bases, 6 bases remained unmatched. This CDR3 comprises 15 residues. CDR1 is MNHEY and CDR2 is SVGAGI in the germline V gene. CDR3 nucleotides: TGTGCCAGCAGTTACCCACAGGGGGGAGGTCAGCCCCAGCATTTT. It specifies CASSYPQGGGQPQHF.

The rearrangement uses TRBV28 and TRBJ1-1; D may be TRBD1 (5 bases). This CDR3 spans 16 amino acids. Between the trimmed V and J ends, which lost 7 bases and 4 bases, there was a span of 22 bases. Germline CDR1 MDHEN, CDR2 SYDVKM. CDR3 amino acids: CASILVREGRSTEAFF. Written as DNA, the CDR3 is TGTGCCAGCATTCTCGTCCGGGAGGGGCGGAGCACTGAAGCTTTCTTT.

This clonotype was observed a few times. Since a much larger clone is just one base distant, this may be a read error. The V gene is TRBV27, the J gene TRBJ1-1, with a weak D call TRBD1 (6 bases). Trimming left V 10 bases short and J 5 bases short, with 17 bases between. The CDR3 length is 13 residues. Germline CDR1 is MNHEY and CDR2 is SMNVEV (reference sequence). The CDR3 sequence is CANSSAQGTEAFF. In DNA form, the CDR3 reads TGTGCCAACAGCTCAGCTCAGGGGACTGAAGCTTTCTTT.

Details on this clonotype: A read error is possible here, since a much larger clone lies one base away. This chain joins TRBV12-3 or TRBV12-4 and TRBJ2-1; maybe TRBD2 (6 bases). This CDR3 is built from 15 residues. With 5 bases removed from V and 7 bases from J, the gap between germline ends came to 18 bases. The CDR3 region is CASSARAGRRNEQFF. In DNA, the CDR3 is TGTGCCAGCAGTGCTAGGGCGGGAAGGAGAAATGAGCAGTTCTTC.

This clonotype was counted many times. The CDR3 region is CASSEVGSSYNEQFF. The CDR3 nucleotides are TGTGCCAGCAGTGAAGTGGGTTCCTCCTACAATGAGCAGTTCTTC. V is TRBV6-1 and J is TRBJ2-1, with D uncertain. Trimming shortened V by 1 base and J by 0 bases, and 7 bases separated the two germline ends. Per germline, CDR1 MNHNS and CDR2 SASEGT. The CDR3 has 15 amino acids.

This clonotype was seen many times. This rearrangement joins TRBV27 to TRBJ2-1; 10 nucleotides line up with TRBD1. The V gene's germline CDR1 is MNHEY and CDR2 SMNVEV (reference sequence). CDR3 length: 14 residues. V shed 4 bases and J 7 bases; nucleotides not matched to a gene: 4. In DNA, the CDR3 is TGTGCCAGCAGTTGGGGACAGGGGCGGAATGAGCAGTTCTTC. This codes for CASSWGQGRNEQFF.

The chain combines TRBV7-3 with TRBJ2-2; D gene uncertain. Germline V CDR1 and CDR2: SGHTA, FQGTGA. V was clipped by 1 base and J by 9 bases, with 9 bases between them. The CDR3 extends over 13 amino acids. CDR3 amino acids: CASSLMVGRELFF. The CDR3 DNA follows: TGTGCCAGCAGCTTAATGGTAGGGCGGGAGCTGTTTTTT.

The V gene is TRBV18, the J gene TRBJ2-3, with a tentative D call TRBD1 (6 bases). The CDR3 is 15 residues long. Deletions cut 3 bases from V and 0 bases from J, with 10 bases between. CDR1 KGHSH and CDR2 LQKENI come from the germline V gene. In DNA, the CDR3 is TGTGCCAGCTCACCGGGACATTCTAGCACAGATACGCAGTATTTT. Translating gives CASSPGHSSTDTQYF.

This clonotype showed up many times. The chain links TRBV28 to TRBJ2-1; D gene ambiguous. CDR3 length: 13 amino acids. Germline V CDR1 and CDR2: MDHEN, SYDVKM. Trimming left V 3 bases short and J 5 bases short, with 8 bases between. For the CDR3, the DNA is TGTGCCAGCAGTTTGACGGCGGACAATGAGCAGTTCTTC. The encoded protein is CASSLTADNEQFF.